This TCR beta chain was identified in a study of T cell changes during pregnancy in multiple sclerosis. The protocol was immunoSEQ multiplex PCR, while the TCRdb copy is restricted to in-frame clones and leaves out a portion. Here the sample spans tens of thousands of clones, roughly 88% being singletons. The CDR3 runs to 16 residues. The source was peripheral blood, collected in the third trimester of pregnancy. The genes are TRBV21-1 and TRBJ2-1; the table's D call TRBD1 went unverified against the DNA. TRBV21-1 is given as a pseudogene. The sequence came from a female donor with multiple sclerosis, enrolled in a pregnancy study. In DNA, the CDR3 is TGTGCCAGCAGCGCCCCGACAGGAGTCCCGAACAATGAGCAGTTCTTC. Translated: CASSAPTGVPNNEQFF.